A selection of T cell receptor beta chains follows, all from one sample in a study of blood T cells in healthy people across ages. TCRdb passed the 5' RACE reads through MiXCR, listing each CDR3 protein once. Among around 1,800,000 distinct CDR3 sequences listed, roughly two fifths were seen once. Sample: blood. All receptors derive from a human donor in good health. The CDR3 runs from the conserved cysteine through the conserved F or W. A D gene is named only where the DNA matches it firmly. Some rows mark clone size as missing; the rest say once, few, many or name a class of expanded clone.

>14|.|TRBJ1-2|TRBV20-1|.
TGCAGTACTAGTAACGGGAGGCTTAGATATGGCTACACCTTC
CSTSNGRLRYGYTF
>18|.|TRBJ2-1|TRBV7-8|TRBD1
TGTGCCAGCAGCTTAAGGGGACAGGGGGCTTTCTCGTACAATGAGCAGTTCTTC
CASSLRGQGAFSYNEQFF
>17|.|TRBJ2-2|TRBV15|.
TGTGCCGCCAGCAGAGATGCCGGGACATCTCAGGGCGGGGAGCTGTTTTTT
CAASRDAGTSQGGELFF
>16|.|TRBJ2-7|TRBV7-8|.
TGTGCCAGCAGCCCCGAGTACGCCCGGGGCCCCTACGAGCAGTACTTC
CASSPEYARGPYEQYF
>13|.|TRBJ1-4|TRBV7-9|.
TGTGCCAGCGCCCCACTGGGTGGTGAAAAACTGTTTTTT
CASAPLGGEKLFF
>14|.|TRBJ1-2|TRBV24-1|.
TGTGCCACCAGACCTCGTGACCAGAACTATGGCTACACCTTC
CATRPRDQNYGYTF
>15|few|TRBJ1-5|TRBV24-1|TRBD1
TGTGCCACCAGTGATGAGGGGACAGGGGTACAGCCCCAGCATTTT
CATSDEGTGVQPQHF
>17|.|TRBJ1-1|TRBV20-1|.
TGCAGTGCTAGAGATCGGAGCAGGGGCCTTAGGGACACTGAAGCTTTCTTT
CSARDRSRGLRDTEAFF
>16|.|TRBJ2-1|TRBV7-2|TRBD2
TGTGCCAGCAGCGTCACTAGCGGGGGGAACTCCTACGAGCAGTTCTTC
CASSVTSGGNSYEQFF
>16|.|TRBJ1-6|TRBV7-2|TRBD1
TGTGCCAGCAGCTTTGGGGGACAGGGGGTAAATTCACCCCTCCACTTT
CASSFGGQGVNSPLHF
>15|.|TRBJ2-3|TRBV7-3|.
TGTGCCAGCAGCGAACTGGGGGCCTATACAGATACGCAGTATTTT
CASSELGAYTDTQYF
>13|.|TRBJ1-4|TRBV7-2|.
TGTGCCAGCAGCTTATGGGGGAATGAAAAACTGTTTTTT
CASSLWGNEKLFF
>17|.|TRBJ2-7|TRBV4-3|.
TGCGCCAGCAGCCATCAATTACAGGAACAGGCTTCCTACGAGCAGTACTTC
CASSHQLQEQASYEQYF
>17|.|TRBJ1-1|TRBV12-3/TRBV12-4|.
TGTGCCAGCAGTTTATCCCCGGCGCGGACAGTGAACACTGAAGCTTTCTTT
CASSLSPARTVNTEAFF
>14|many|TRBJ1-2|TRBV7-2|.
TGTGCCAGCAGCTTAGCCGGACGGAACTATGGCTACACCTTC
CASSLAGRNYGYTF
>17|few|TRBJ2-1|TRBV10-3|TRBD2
TGTGCCATCAGTGAGTGGACTAGCGGAAGCTCCTACAATGAGCAGTTCTTC
CAISEWTSGSSYNEQFF
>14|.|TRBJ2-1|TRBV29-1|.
TGCAGCGTTCAAGGGATCCGGGAACAGGCCAAGCAGTTCTTC
CSVQGIREQAKQFF
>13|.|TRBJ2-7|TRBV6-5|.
TGTGCCAGCAAGACGGGGGACATCTACGAGCAGTACTTC
CASKTGDIYEQYF
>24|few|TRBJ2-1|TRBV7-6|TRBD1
TGTGCCAGCAGCTTAGCCAAGTGGGGTTCTATCAGGTCAGCCTCCGGGACAGGGAGTTCGGCGCAGTTCTTC
CASSLAKWGSIRSASGTGSSAQFF
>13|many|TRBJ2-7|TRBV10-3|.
TGTGCCATCAAAGGGCAGAGAGGTTACGAGCAGTACTTC
CAIKGQRGYEQYF
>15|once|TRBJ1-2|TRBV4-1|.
TGCGCCAGCAGCCAAGAGTTAAGGGGCTCCTATGGCTACACCTTC
CASSQELRGSYGYTF
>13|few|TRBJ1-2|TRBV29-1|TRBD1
TGCAGCGTCTGGACAGGGGGCAACTATGGCTACACCTTC
CSVWTGGNYGYTF
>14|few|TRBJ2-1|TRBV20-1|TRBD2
TGCAGTGCTAAGACTAGCGGGATCGTCAATGAGCAGTTCTTC
CSAKTSGIVNEQFF
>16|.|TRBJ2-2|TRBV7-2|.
TGTGCCAGCTGTCGGGGGAGGACAGCGAACACCGGGGAGCTGTTTTTT
CASCRGRTANTGELFF
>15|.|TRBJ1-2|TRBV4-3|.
TGCGCCAGCAGCCAAGATCTGATGATGTGGTATGGCTACACCTTC
CASSQDLMMWYGYTF
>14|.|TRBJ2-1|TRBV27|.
TGTGCCAGCAGAGGAACAGGGAACAGGGATGAGCAGTTCTTC
CASRGTGNRDEQFF
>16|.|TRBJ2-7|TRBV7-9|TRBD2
TGTGCCAGCAGCTTTACGTTAGCGGGGACGAGAGGCGAGCAGTACTTC
CASSFTLAGTRGEQYF
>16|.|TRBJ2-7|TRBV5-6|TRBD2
TGTGGCAGCAGCTTGGGCCTAGCGGGGCCTTCCTACGAGCAGTACTTC
CGSSLGLAGPSYEQYF
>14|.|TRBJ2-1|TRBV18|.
TGTGCCAGCTCACCACCTTCGGGATCTAATGAGCAGTTCTTC
CASSPPSGSNEQFF
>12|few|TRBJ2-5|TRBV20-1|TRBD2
TGCAGTGCTACCGTGGGGGGGGAGACCCAGTACTTC
CSATVGGETQYF
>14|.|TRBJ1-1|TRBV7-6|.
TGTGCCAGCAGCTTAGTACGGACAGACACTGAAGCTTTCTTT
CASSLVRTDTEAFF
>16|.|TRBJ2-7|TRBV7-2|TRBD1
TGTGCCAGCAGCCCTCTTCCTGGACAGGGTTCCTACGAGCAGTACTTC
CASSPLPGQGSYEQYF
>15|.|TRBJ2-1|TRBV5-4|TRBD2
TGTGCCAGCAGCTTTCCTAGCGGGGGATACAATGAGCAGTTCTTC
CASSFPSGGYNEQFF
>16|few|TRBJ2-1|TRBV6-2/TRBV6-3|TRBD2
TGTGCCAGCAGTTACTTCGGACTAGGTCGGAACAATGAGCAGTTCTTC
CASSYFGLGRNNEQFF
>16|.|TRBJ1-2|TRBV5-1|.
TGCGCCAGCAGCTTACAAGAGGAGGGAGCTCCCGGAGGCTACACCTTC
CASSLQEEGAPGGYTF
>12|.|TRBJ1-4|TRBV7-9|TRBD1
TGTGCCAGCAGCCGACAGGGTGTAGAACTGTTTTTT
CASSRQGVELFF
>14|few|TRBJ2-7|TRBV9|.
TGTGCCAGCAGCGTAGATCAGTTCCCCTACGAGCAGTACTTC
CASSVDQFPYEQYF
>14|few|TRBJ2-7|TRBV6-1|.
TGTGCCAGCAGTGAAGTCCCTCCTAACTACGAGCAGTACTTC
CASSEVPPNYEQYF
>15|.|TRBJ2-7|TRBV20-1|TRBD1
TGCAGTGCTAGAGATCGGGGACAGGGAAACTACGAGCAGTACTTC
CSARDRGQGNYEQYF
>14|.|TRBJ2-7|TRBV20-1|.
TGCAGTGCTGTTCGGACACTCCGCTCCTACGAGCAGTACTTC
CSAVRTLRSYEQYF
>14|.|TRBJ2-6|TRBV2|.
TGTGCCAGCGGACGGGGCTCTGGGGCCAACGTCCTGACTTTC
CASGRGSGANVLTF
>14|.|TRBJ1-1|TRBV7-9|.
TGTGCCAGCAGTTCAATTCGGGATGGCACTGAAGCTTTCTTT
CASSSIRDGTEAFF